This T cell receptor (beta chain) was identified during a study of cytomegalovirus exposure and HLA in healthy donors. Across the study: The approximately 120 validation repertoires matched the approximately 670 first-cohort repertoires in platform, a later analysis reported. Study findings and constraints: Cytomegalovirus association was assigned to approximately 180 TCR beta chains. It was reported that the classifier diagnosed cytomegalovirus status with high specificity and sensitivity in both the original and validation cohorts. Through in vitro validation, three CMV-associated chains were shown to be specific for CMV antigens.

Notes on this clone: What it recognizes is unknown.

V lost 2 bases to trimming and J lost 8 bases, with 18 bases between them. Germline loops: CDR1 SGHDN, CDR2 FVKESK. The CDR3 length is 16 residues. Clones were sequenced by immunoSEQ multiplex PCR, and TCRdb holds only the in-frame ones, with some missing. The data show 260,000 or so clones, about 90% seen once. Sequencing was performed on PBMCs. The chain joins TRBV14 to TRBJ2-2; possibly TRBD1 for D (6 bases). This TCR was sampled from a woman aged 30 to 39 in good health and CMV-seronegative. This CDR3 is CASSQPTVVGAGELFF. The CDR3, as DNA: TGTGCCAGCAGCCAACCGACCGTCGTGGGGGCTGGGGAGCTGTTTTTT.